These 7 T cell receptor beta chains were all obtained from the same sample, sequenced in a study of blood T cell repertoires in COVID-19. The repertoire was sequenced with immunoSEQ multiplex PCR; TCRdb's copy has only in-frame clones and lacks some. The sample consists of around 97,000 clones, less than 90% of them appearing once. Sequenced material: peripheral blood. The receptors were sampled from a human donor in a cohort sampled during active COVID-19.

V usage is TRBV19 and J usage is TRBJ2-1; 8 bases map to TRBD1. CDR3 length equals 14 residues. V was pared by 1 base and J by 9 bases, with 5 bases of the junction left unmatched. Germline V gene lookup returns CDR1 LNHDA and CDR2 SQIVND (reference sequence). DNA of the CDR3: TGTGCCAGTAGTATAGGGGAACAGGGGGGTGAGCAGTTCTTC. Its translation: CASSIGEQGGEQFF.

The rearrangement uses TRBV29-1 and TRBJ2-3, with 7 bases lining up with TRBD2. J was trimmed by 2 bases and V by 1 base; bases with no gene match: 3. The CDR3 covers 14 residues. The germline CDR1 and CDR2 sequences are SQVTM and ANQGSEA. CDR3 sequence (DNA): TGCAGCGTTGAAGCGGCGGGAGTCACAGATACGCAGTATTTT. Amino acids: CSVEAAGVTDTQYF.

This clone showed up many times. This CDR3 is also generated by other DNA sequences in the sample. The genes are TRBV3-1 (or the pseudogene TRBV3-2) and TRBJ1-1, with 8 positions matching TRBD1. After removal of 2 bases from V and 1 base from J, the junction contained 0 bases not matched to a gene. This CDR3 has 14 amino acids. From germline, CDR1 is LGHDT and CDR2 YNNKEL (reference sequence). The CDR3 spells CASSQTGGNTEAFF. The DNA of the CDR3 is TGTGCCAGCAGCCAAACAGGGGGGAACACTGAAGCTTTCTTT.

This chain connects TRBV9 to TRBJ2-1; weak D call: TRBD2 (6 bases). The CDR3 loop spans 13 amino acids. Germline CDR1 and CDR2: SGDLS and YYNGEE. V was cut by 2 bases and J by 7 bases, with 10 bases left in between. The CDR3 here is CASSVASANEQFF. The CDR3, as DNA: TGTGCCAGCAGCGTGGCTAGCGCAAATGAGCAGTTCTTC.

The CDR3 spells CASSFGQALYGYTF. The CDR3 bases are TGTGCCAGCAGCTTCGGACAGGCGCTCTATGGCTACACCTTC. The J gene is TRBJ1-2, the V gene TRBV13, with 7 bases matching TRBD1. Germline-derived CDR1 and CDR2 are PRHDT and FYEKMQ (reference sequence). The V gene end was trimmed by 3 bases and the J gene end by 4 bases; junction bases not matched to a gene: 5. The CDR3 loop spans 14 amino acids.

The chain uses TRBV5-1 and TRBJ1-2; D not certain. Trimming took 0 bases from V and 3 from J, leaving 6 bases between them. The germline CDR1 and CDR2 sequences are SGHRS and YFSETQ. This CDR3 is 13 amino acids long. Here the CDR3 reads CASSLGGDYGYTF. The CDR3 nucleotides read TGCGCCAGCAGCTTGGGCGGAGACTATGGCTACACCTTC.

This sequence joins TRBV6-5 and TRBJ1-2; possible D gene TRBD1, 5 bases. The germline V and J ends were trimmed by 4 bases and 2 bases, with 8 bases remaining between them. The germline V gene encodes CDR1 MNHEY and CDR2 SVGAGI. There are 13 residues in the CDR3. CDR3 in DNA: TGTGCCAGCAGTTGGGGCAGGAACTATGGCTACACCTTC. Residues: CASSWGRNYGYTF.